The 24 T cell receptor beta chains below all came from one sample that was sequenced in a study of human T cells and chemical hapten exposure. TCRdb redid the calling of the RACE reads with MiXCR, one entry per CDR3 protein. The top ten hold around 3.3% of the sample, which has about 73,000 distinct CDR3 sequences, around 8.8% seen once. Specified time point: patch test 2, 6 weeks after DPC sensitization. Treatment here: therapeutic diphenylcyclopropenone sensitization with weekly scalp DPC. Specimen: whole blood, collected in connection with sensitization to the hapten diphenylcyclopropenone (DPC). All receptors derive from a woman between 45 and 60 years old with alopecia areata. Some clones in this sample may be carry-over from other donors' samples.

The chain carries TRBV11-2 and TRBJ1-6, with TRBD1 as a possible D gene (5 bases). The germline V and J ends were trimmed by 3 bases and 7 bases, with 16 bases remaining between them. The CDR3 runs to 16 residues. The germline V gene encodes CDR1 SGHAT and CDR2 FQNNGV. DNA for the CDR3: TGTGCCAGCAGCTTTTCACTGGGACGGGGAAATTCACCCCTCCACTTT. It specifies CASSFSLGRGNSPLHF.

This clonotype has only a few counts. The chain joins TRBV28 to TRBJ2-5; TRBD1 matches 8 bases. With V trimmed by 4 bases and J by 5 bases, 3 bases remained unmatched. Germline CDR1 is MDHEN and CDR2 is SYDVKM. The CDR3 covers 13 residues. The CDR3 sequence is CASSSGGYETQYF. The CDR3 coding sequence is TGTGCCAGCAGTTCAGGGGGCTATGAGACCCAGTACTTC.

The chain has TRBV29-1 and TRBJ2-5; TRBD2 matches at 11 bases. V trimming: 3 bases; J trimming: 4 bases; junction bases outside the gene matches: 25. CDR3 length: 21 amino acids. CDR1 and CDR2 (germline): SQVTM, ANQGSEA. The CDR3 reads CSVDHGADRVIPGLAGETQYF. The CDR3 region has the DNA TGCAGCGTTGACCATGGGGCGGACAGGGTAATTCCCGGACTAGCGGGAGAGACCCAGTACTTC.

This clonotype was observed a few times. The gene calls are TRBV5-1 and TRBJ2-3; TRBD2 might be the D (6 bases). V lost 0 bases, J lost 3 bases, and 14 bases lay in between. Germline values: CDR1 SGHRS, CDR2 YFSETQ. The CDR3 covers 16 residues. The CDR3 DNA reads TGCGCCAGCAGCTTGGGGAACCAGGCGGGAACAGATACGCAGTATTTT. Translating gives CASSLGNQAGTDTQYF.

A few counts support this clonotype. J is TRBJ2-3 and V is TRBV7-2; 10 nucleotides agree with TRBD2. V gave up 5 bases and J gave up 2 bases; unmatched junction bases: 4. This CDR3 region has 15 residues. Looked up from germline, CDR1 is SGHTA and CDR2 is FQGNSA. Written as DNA, the CDR3 is TGTGCCAGCAGCCCACTAGCGGGGAACACAGATACGCAGTATTTT. Amino acid sequence: CASSPLAGNTDTQYF.

The CDR3 nucleotides read TGTGCCAGCAGTTTGGGGGAGGGTAGACCCCTCCACTTT. Protein sequence: CASSLGEGRPLHF. This chain links TRBV12-3 or TRBV12-4 with TRBJ1-6; tentatively, D is TRBD1 (5 bases). The CDR3 is 13 amino acids. The germline V and J ends were trimmed by 3 bases and 12 bases, with 12 bases remaining between them.

This clonotype was observed a few times. The CDR3 DNA reads as TGTGCCAGCAGATCCATAGCGGGAGGTTCATACAATGAGCAGTTCTTC. This gives the protein CASRSIAGGSYNEQFF. The chain links TRBV11-2 to TRBJ2-1, with 10 positions matching TRBD2. CDR3 length equals 16 residues. Germline loops: CDR1 SGHAT, CDR2 FQNNGV. The trim removed 6 bases at V and 4 bases at J, leaving 9 bases unmatched.

The chain is built from TRBV4-2 and TRBJ2-7, with D possibly TRBD1 on 5 matching bases. V was pared by 0 bases and J by 0 bases, with 9 bases between. Germline values: CDR1 LGHNA, CDR2 YNFKEQ. There are 15 residues in the CDR3. The CDR3 DNA sequence: TGTGCCAGCAGCCAAGAGAGAGACAGCTCCTACGAGCAGTACTTC. This codes for CASSQERDSSYEQYF.

In DNA form, the CDR3 reads TGTGCCAGCAGGGGCCGGGACACCCTCTCTGGGGCCAACGTCCTGACTTTC. The encoded protein is CASRGRDTLSGANVLTF. This chain uses TRBV2 with TRBJ2-6, with a weak D call TRBD1 (6 bases). The CDR3 is 17 amino acids. Germline V gives CDR1 SNHLY, CDR2 FYNNEI. Between the trimmed V and J ends, which lost 6 bases and 0 bases, there was a span of 15 bases.

The V gene is TRBV6-2 or TRBV6-3, the J gene TRBJ2-7; D ambiguous. CDR3 length equals 13 residues. Trimming took off 0 bases at V and 6 bases at J, with 9 bases between the two ends. In germline, CDR1 is MNHEY, CDR2 SVGEGT. The CDR3 is CASSYSTRSEQYF. The CDR3 bases are TGTGCCAGCAGTTACTCCACACGGTCCGAGCAGTACTTC.

Only a few counts were recorded for this clonotype. The rearrangement uses TRBV6-2 or TRBV6-3 and TRBJ2-3; D unresolved. The CDR3 loop spans 17 amino acids. The germline gives CDR1 MNHEY, CDR2 SVGEGT. Trimming shortened V by 5 bases and J by 2 bases, and 20 bases separated the two germline ends. This CDR3 is CASSPSPTVAFTDTQYF. CDR3 nucleotide sequence: TGTGCCAGCAGTCCGAGCCCTACAGTCGCCTTCACAGATACGCAGTATTTT.

This clonotype was seen ten or more times. V usage is TRBV21-1 and J usage is TRBJ2-1; the DNA was not used to check the table's D call, TRBD1. TRBV21-1 corresponds to a pseudogene. There are 13 residues in the CDR3. CDR3 in amino acids: CAQGGVAANEQFF. CDR3 nucleotide sequence: TGTGCCCAGGGTGGGGTGGCCGCGAATGAGCAGTTCTTC.

The chain recombines TRBV20-1 with TRBJ2-7; tentative D call: TRBD2 (6 bases). CDR1 is DFQATT and CDR2 is SNEGSKA in the germline V gene (reference sequence). The CDR3 sequence is 12 residues long. Trimming stripped 3 bases from V and 3 bases from J, with 9 bases between. The CDR3 coding sequence is TGCAGTGCTAGCGGGAGCAACTACGAGCAGTACTTC. Residues: CSASGSNYEQYF.

This clonotype has more than one count but fewer than ten. The chain couples TRBV4-2 to TRBJ2-5; D not certain. CDR1 is LGHNA, CDR2 YNFKEQ, per germline. CDR3 length: 14 amino acids. The V gene lost 0 bases and the J gene lost 4 bases, with 9 bases spanning the gap. The DNA for the CDR3 is TGTGCCAGCAGCCAAGAAGTCGGGCTAGAGACCCAGTACTTC. Translated, it gives CASSQEVGLETQYF.

The V call is TRBV12-5, the J call TRBJ2-1, with TRBD2 identical over 9 bases. The ends lost 6 bases at V and 0 bases at J; junction bases unmatched: 9. CDR1 and CDR2 (germline): LGHNT, FRNRAP. This CDR3 has 17 residues. The CDR3 coding sequence is TGTGCTAGTGGGTCGCCGACTAGCGGACACTCCTACAATGAGCAGTTCTTC. Translation: CASGSPTSGHSYNEQFF.

The chain employs TRBV12-3 or TRBV12-4 and TRBJ2-3; 7 bases align to TRBD1. Unmatched junction bases numbered 7, after V lost 6 bases and J lost 1 base. CDR3 size: 15 residues. The CDR3 region is CASSSLGQGTDTQYF. Written as DNA, the CDR3 is TGTGCCAGCAGCTCTCTAGGACAGGGCACAGATACGCAGTATTTT.

This clonotype was seen more than once but under ten times. The chain recombines TRBV6-5 with TRBJ2-7; D is perhaps TRBD1 (6 bases). The CDR3 runs 16 residues. Germline V gene lookup returns CDR1 MNHEY and CDR2 SVGAGI. Trimming took 6 bases from V and 3 from J, leaving 21 bases between them. The CDR3 protein is CASSSLGTKGGYEQYF. CDR3 in DNA: TGTGCCAGCAGCTCACTCGGGACAAAAGGGGGCTACGAGCAGTACTTC.

Only a few counts were recorded for this clonotype. The V call is TRBV6-5, the J call TRBJ2-3, with D tentatively TRBD1 (5 bases). This CDR3 spans 13 amino acids. CDR1 is MNHEY, CDR2 SVGAGI, per germline. Trimming shortened V by 5 bases and J by 2 bases, and 8 bases separated the two germline ends. CDR3 DNA: TGTGCCAGCAGTCGACAGCTCACAGATACGCAGTATTTT. Protein product: CASSRQLTDTQYF.

Many counts were recorded for this clonotype. The chain employs TRBV4-3 and TRBJ2-1; the D call may be TRBD1 or TRBD2 (5 bases each). This CDR3 has 15 amino acids. Germline V gene sequence: CDR1 LGHNA, CDR2 YSLEER. Trimming removed 2 bases at V and 0 bases at J, with 8 bases between. CDR3 loop: CASSQKGSSYNEQFF. The CDR3 nucleotides read TGCGCCAGCAGCCAAAAGGGGAGCTCCTACAATGAGCAGTTCTTC.

Note on this clonotype: The junction and the germline gene differ at one end; a read error may be behind it. V usage is TRBV15 and J usage is TRBJ2-3; D is unclear. The CDR3 has 12 amino acids. Germline assignment: CDR1 LNHNV and CDR2 YYDKDF (reference sequence). CDR3 protein: CAASTFTDTQYF. The CDR3 bases are TGTGCCGCCAGCACCTTCACAGATACGCAGTATTTT. The full variable domain, with the rest looked up from reference TRBV15 and TRBJ2-3, is DAMVIQNPRYQVTQFGKPVTLSCSQTLNHNVMYWYQQKSSQAPKLLFHYYDKDFNNEADTPDNFQSRRPNTSFCFLDIRSPGLGDTAMYLCAASTFTDTQYFGPGTRLTVL.

The gene calls are TRBV3-1 and TRBJ2-2, with no clear D. The CDR3 length is 14 residues. Germline lookup yields CDR1 LGHDT and CDR2 YNNKEL (reference sequence). V lost 3 bases and J lost 1, with 6 bases in between. DNA for the CDR3: TGTGCCAGCAGCCAGTTCAGGAACACCGGGGAGCTGTTTTTT. Translation gives CASSQFRNTGELFF.

This clonotype was picked up a small number of times. The CDR3 DNA sequence: TGTGCCAGCAGCTTAGGAGGGCCCCAAGAGACCCAGTACTTC. Protein sequence: CASSLGGPQETQYF. The chain couples TRBV7-2 to TRBJ2-5; D is perhaps TRBD2 (5 bases). V gave up 1 base and J gave up 1 base, with 7 bases separating them. This CDR3 has 14 residues. Germline CDR1 is SGHTA and CDR2 is FQGNSA.

This clonotype has at least ten counts. This chain uses TRBV20-1 with TRBJ1-6; D unclear. V lost 3 bases and J lost 0, with 15 bases in between. Germline V gives CDR1 DFQATT, CDR2 SNEGSKA (reference sequence). The CDR3 covers 17 residues. In DNA, the CDR3 is TGCAGTGCTAGGTCTAGCTTTTTCAGCTCCTATAATTCACCCCTCCACTTT. Its translation: CSARSSFFSSYNSPLHF.

The chain combines TRBV28 with TRBJ1-4; D not resolved. CDR1 is MDHEN, CDR2 SYDVKM, per germline. V gave up 6 bases and J gave up 8 bases, with 7 bases separating them. This CDR3 region has 11 residues. CDR3 bases: TGTGCCAGCAGATATGGGGAAAAACTGTTTTTT. Its protein product is CASRYGEKLFF.